Below are 27 T cell receptor beta chains sequenced from a single sample in a study of blood T cell repertoires in COVID-19. Repertoires were generated with immunoSEQ multiplex PCR, while TCRdb's copy carries only in-frame clones and drops some. Of 350,000 or so clones listed, more than 70% were seen once; the top ten hold 3.5% to 4%. The sequencing sample was made of peripheral blood. The source is a woman aged 55-70 years with COVID-19, enrolled during active disease.

The chain joins TRBV30 to TRBJ2-7; D might be TRBD2 (6 bases). V was shortened by 3 bases and J by 4 bases, with 13 bases between the two germline ends. Germline CDR1 and CDR2: GTSNPN and SVGIG (reference sequence). This CDR3 has 13 amino acids. CDR3 DNA: TGTGCCTGGAGCCGGGGACTTTTTTACGAGCAGTACTTC. Residues: CAWSRGLFYEQYF.

This clone showed up just once. The chain joins TRBV11-2 to TRBJ2-5, with a tentative D call TRBD1 (6 bases). V lost 8 bases and J lost 2, with 12 bases in between. The CDR3 extends over 13 amino acids. Germline V gene lookup returns CDR1 SGHAT and CDR2 FQNNGV. This CDR3 reads CASSGTLQETQYF. The CDR3 bases are TGTGCCAGCTCTGGGACACTACAAGAGACCCAGTACTTC.

This chain links TRBV5-1 with TRBJ1-5; 7 bases map to TRBD1. After removal of 1 base from V and 4 bases from J, the junction contained 5 bases not matched to a gene. The CDR3 is 15 residues long. Per germline, CDR1 SGHRS and CDR2 YFSETQ. The chain's CDR3 is CASSLSGGQNQPQHF. In nucleotides, the CDR3 is TGCGCCAGCAGCTTGTCTGGGGGACAGAATCAGCCCCAGCATTTT.

V gene TRBV7-2 combines with J gene TRBJ2-5; 12 bases map to TRBD2. Unmatched junction bases numbered 7, after V lost 6 bases and J lost 5 bases. The CDR3 is made up of 15 amino acids. From germline, CDR1 is SGHTA and CDR2 FQGNSA. This CDR3 reads CASSWTSGVSETQYF. The CDR3 DNA reads TGTGCCAGCAGTTGGACTAGCGGGGTTTCCGAGACCCAGTACTTC.

This clone appeared a single time. V gene TRBV21-1 combines with J gene TRBJ1-6. TRBV21-1 is termed a pseudogene. The CDR3 has 21 amino acids. CDR3: CASSKKFTRESPTIVYSPLHF. Here the CDR3 DNA reads TGTGCCAGCAGCAAAAAATTTACCCGCGAGAGCCCCACGATAGTGTATTCACCCCTCCACTTT.

J is TRBJ1-4 and V is TRBV25-1, with TRBD1 matching over 11 bases. Germline V gives CDR1 MGHDK, CDR2 SYGVNS. The CDR3 is made up of 15 amino acids. With V trimmed by 7 bases and J by 7 bases, 8 bases remained unmatched. In DNA form, the CDR3 reads TGTGCCAGCAAGAACCCCGGGACAGGGGGTGAAAAACTGTTTTTT. Encoded protein: CASKNPGTGGEKLFF. Complete variable domain (other parts from reference TRBV25-1 and TRBJ1-4): EADIYQTPRYLVIGTGKKITLECSQTMGHDKMYWYQQDPGMELHLIHYSYGVNSTEKGDLSSESTVSRIRTEHFPLTLESARPSHTSQYLCASKNPGTGGEKLFFGSGTQLSVL.

The chain couples TRBV6-5 to TRBJ1-2; 7 bases match TRBD1. The V gene's germline CDR1 is MNHEY and CDR2 SVGAGI. V shed 5 bases, J shed 2 bases, and the junction held 2 bases outside the gene matches. This CDR3 spans 13 amino acids. CDR3 in DNA: TGTGCCAGCAGTCAACAGGGGAACTATGGCTACACCTTC. It is translated as CASSQQGNYGYTF.

This clone was recorded only once. The V call is TRBV13, the J call TRBJ1-1; D uncertain. This CDR3 contains 13 residues. V lost 6 bases and J 2 bases, leaving 10 bases between the germline ends. Germline-derived CDR1 and CDR2 are PRHDT and FYEKMQ (reference sequence). The CDR3 spells CASRTIRNTEAFF. The CDR3 region has the DNA TGTGCCAGCAGGACTATTAGAAACACTGAAGCTTTCTTT. The full variable domain, with the rest looked up from reference TRBV13 and TRBJ1-1, is AAGVIQSPRHLIKEKRETATLKCYPIPRHDTVYWYQQGPGQDPQFLISFYEKMQSDKGSIPDRFSAQQFSDYHSELNMSSLELGDSALYFCASRTIRNTEAFFGQGTRLTVV.

In DNA form, the CDR3 reads TGTGCCAGCAGACCTCCTTTGGGACAGGGGACCTACGAGCAGTACTTC. As protein: CASRPPLGQGTYEQYF. The genes are TRBV28 and TRBJ2-7; 10 bases align to TRBD1. Per the germline V gene, CDR1 is MDHEN and CDR2 is SYDVKM. The CDR3 is 16 amino acids. The ends lost 6 bases at V and 2 bases at J; junction bases unmatched: 10.

The chain recombines TRBV5-6 with TRBJ1-3; D ambiguous. V was pared by 4 bases and J by 4 bases, with 12 bases between. The CDR3 covers 14 residues. Germline-derived CDR1 and CDR2 are SGHDT and YYEEEE. The CDR3 region is CASSPNSGGNTIYF. The CDR3 coding sequence is TGTGCCAGCAGCCCCAATTCGGGGGGAAACACCATATATTTT.

The J gene is TRBJ1-4, the V gene TRBV5-1, with no clear D. The CDR3 consists of 16 residues. CDR1 is SGHRS, CDR2 YFSETQ, per germline. V lost 4 bases and J lost 0, with 13 bases in between. This chain's CDR3 is CASSPSTAPTNEKLFF. CDR3 sequence (DNA): TGCGCCAGCAGCCCGAGTACAGCCCCAACTAATGAAAAACTGTTTTTT.

V and J are TRBV5-1 and TRBJ1-2; D is perhaps TRBD1 (6 bases). Trimming took 3 bases from V and 4 from J, leaving 13 bases between them. Per the germline V gene, CDR1 is SGHRS and CDR2 is YFSETQ. CDR3 length: 14 residues. The CDR3 here is CASSSTDSFYGYTF. CDR3 in DNA: TGCGCCAGCAGCTCCACGGACAGCTTCTATGGCTACACCTTC. The full variable domain, completed using reference TRBV5-1 and TRBJ1-2, is KAGVTQTPRYLIKTRGQQVTLSCSPISGHRSVSWYQQTPGQGLQFLFEYFSETQRNKGNFPGRFSGRQFSNSRSEMNVSTLELGDSALYLCASSSTDSFYGYTFGSGTRLTVV.

The J gene is TRBJ1-2, the V gene TRBV9; D is unclear. This CDR3 is built from 15 residues. Trimming took off 0 bases at V and 4 bases at J, with 13 bases between the two ends. In germline, CDR1 is SGDLS, CDR2 YYNGEE. The CDR3 reads CASSVASSGSYGYTF. The CDR3 coding sequence is TGTGCCAGCAGCGTAGCTTCATCGGGGTCCTATGGCTACACCTTC.

This clone has only one observation. The chain employs TRBV15 and TRBJ2-1; no clear D. CDR1 and CDR2 from the germline V gene are LNHNV and YYDKDF (reference sequence). The V gene lost 5 bases and the J gene lost 2 bases, with 19 bases spanning the gap. This CDR3 contains 17 residues. The chain's CDR3 is CATSRRRSTDPYNEQFF. CDR3 nucleotide sequence: TGTGCCACCAGCCGACGTAGGTCGACTGACCCCTACAATGAGCAGTTCTTC.

V and J are TRBV11-2 and TRBJ2-2; D might be TRBD1 (5 bases). This CDR3 comprises 13 residues. Germline-derived CDR1 and CDR2 are SGHAT and FQNNGV. The V end lost 4 bases, the J end lost 7 bases, and 10 bases lay between the germline ends. The CDR3 nucleotides read TGTGCCAGCAGCTCACAGGATTTCGGGGAGCTGTTTTTT. Translating it yields CASSSQDFGELFF.

This clone was found once. The chain recombines TRBV12-5 with TRBJ1-1; D perhaps matches TRBD1 (5 bases). The germline V and J ends were trimmed by 4 bases and 1 base, with 7 bases remaining between them. The CDR3 is 13 amino acids. Per germline, CDR1 LGHNT and CDR2 FRNRAP. CDR3 sequence (DNA): TGTGCTAGTGGTTCCAGGGAGAACACTGAAGCTTTCTTT. Encoded protein: CASGSRENTEAFF.

V gene TRBV19 combines with J gene TRBJ1-2; tentatively, D is TRBD1 (6 bases). V gave up 5 bases and J gave up 3 bases, with 13 bases separating them. CDR3 length equals 14 residues. The germline V gene encodes CDR1 LNHDA and CDR2 SQIVND (reference sequence). DNA for the CDR3: TGTGCCAGTAGTGGCAGGGGTAAGGACTATGGCTACACCTTC. Translation: CASSGRGKDYGYTF. Complete variable domain (other parts from reference TRBV19 and TRBJ1-2): DGGITQSPKYLFRKEGQNVTLSCEQNLNHDAMYWYRQDPGQGLRLIYYSQIVNDFQKGDIAEGYSVSREKKESFPLTVTSAQKNPTAFYLCASSGRGKDYGYTFGSGTRLTVV.

The chain has TRBV6-5 and TRBJ1-2; perhaps TRBD1 as D (6 bases). Germline values: CDR1 MNHEY, CDR2 SVGAGI. The V gene lost 5 bases and the J gene lost 4 bases, with 11 bases spanning the gap. This CDR3 contains 13 residues. The CDR3 coding sequence is TGTGCCAGCAGTCCCGACAGGAGCTATGGCTACACCTTC. It specifies CASSPDRSYGYTF.

The chain joins TRBV9 to TRBJ1-1, with D possibly being TRBD1 (5 bases). This CDR3 has 14 amino acids. V was pared by 4 bases and J by 5 bases, with 15 bases between. CDR1 SGDLS and CDR2 YYNGEE come from the germline V gene. The CDR3 protein is CASSPGGTRTEAFF. The CDR3 coding sequence is TGTGCCAGCAGCCCCGGGGGGACTCGGACTGAAGCTTTCTTT.

The CDR3 spells CSVVWGGYEQYF. The CDR3 DNA follows: TGCAGCGTCGTATGGGGGGGCTACGAGCAGTACTTC. This rearrangement joins TRBV29-1 to TRBJ2-7, with 7 bases matching TRBD2. V was pared by 6 bases and J by 3 bases, with 5 bases of the junction left unmatched. This CDR3 has 12 amino acids. The germline CDR1 and CDR2 sequences are SQVTM and ANQGSEA.

The chain links TRBV5-1 to TRBJ1-1; 10 bases match TRBD1. Germline V CDR1 and CDR2: SGHRS, YFSETQ. The CDR3 totals 14 residues. J lost 4 bases, V lost 4 bases, and 4 bases had no gene match. The CDR3 is CASSNGQGGTEAFF. CDR3 in DNA: TGCGCCAGCAGCAACGGACAGGGGGGCACTGAAGCTTTCTTT.

The DNA of the CDR3 is TGTGCCAGCAGTGAAGTGGGCGGGCGAAACACCGGGGAGCTGTTTTTT. Protein sequence: CASSEVGGRNTGELFF. The chain carries TRBV2 and TRBJ2-2; a weak D match, TRBD2 (5 bases). The CDR3 is 16 residues long. CDR1 is SNHLY and CDR2 is FYNNEI in the germline V gene. The ends were cut back, 1 base at V and 2 bases at J, with 11 bases in the middle.

The genes are TRBV12-2 and TRBJ1-5; the table's TRBD1 call for D was not verified on the DNA. TRBV12-2 is a pseudogene segment. CDR3 length: 15 amino acids. CDR3: CASRLGTGGNQPQHF. The CDR3 bases are TGTGCAAGTCGCTTAGGGACAGGGGGCAATCAGCCCCAGCATTTT.

The V and J genes are TRBV5-1 and TRBJ2-7; TRBD1 matches at 7 bases. CDR3 size: 14 residues. CDR1 SGHRS and CDR2 YFSETQ come from the germline V gene. Trimming at V came to 4 bases and at J to 6 bases, leaving 10 bases not matched to a gene. CDR3 protein: CASSPRQGWGEQYF. DNA of the CDR3: TGCGCCAGCAGCCCACGACAGGGCTGGGGCGAGCAGTACTTC.

The chain employs TRBV9 and TRBJ1-5; D is unresolved. Trimming pared 3 bases from V and 7 bases from J, leaving 11 bases between. Germline values: CDR1 SGDLS, CDR2 YYNGEE. The CDR3 contains 13 residues. CDR3 sequence reads: CASSALPGQPQHF. CDR3 bases: TGTGCCAGCAGCGCCCTTCCCGGGCAGCCCCAGCATTTT.

This rearrangement joins TRBV20-1 to TRBJ1-5, with 7 nucleotides matching TRBD1. Germline CDR1 DFQATT, CDR2 SNEGSKA (reference sequence). The CDR3 sequence is 15 residues long. The trim removed 3 bases at V and 0 bases at J, leaving 5 bases unmatched. The CDR3 loop reads CSASGQVHSNQPQHF. CDR3 nucleotide sequence: TGCAGTGCTAGTGGACAGGTTCATAGCAATCAGCCCCAGCATTTT.

CDR3 in amino acids: CASSLTTGRINQPQHF. CDR3 DNA sequence: TGTGCCAGCAGCCTGACTACCGGGAGAATAAATCAGCCCCAGCATTTT. V is TRBV4-2 and J is TRBJ1-5; D is uncertain. In germline, CDR1 is LGHNA, CDR2 YNFKEQ. Trimming took off 4 bases at V and 4 bases at J, with 17 bases between the two ends. The CDR3 extends over 16 amino acids.